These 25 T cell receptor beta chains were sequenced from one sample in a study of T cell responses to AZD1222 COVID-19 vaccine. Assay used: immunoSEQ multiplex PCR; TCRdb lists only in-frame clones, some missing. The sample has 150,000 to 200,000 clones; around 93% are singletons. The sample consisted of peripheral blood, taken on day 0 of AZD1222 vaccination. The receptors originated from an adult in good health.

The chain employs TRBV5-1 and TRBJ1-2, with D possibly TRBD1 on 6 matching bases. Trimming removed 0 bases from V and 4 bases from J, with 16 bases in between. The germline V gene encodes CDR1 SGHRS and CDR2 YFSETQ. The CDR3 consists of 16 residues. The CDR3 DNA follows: TGCGCCAGCAGCTTGGGCGACGGACAGCCGTTCTATGGCTACACCTTC. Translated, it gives CASSLGDGQPFYGYTF. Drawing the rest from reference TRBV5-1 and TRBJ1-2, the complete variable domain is KAGVTQTPRYLIKTRGQQVTLSCSPISGHRSVSWYQQTPGQGLQFLFEYFSETQRNKGNFPGRFSGRQFSNSRSEMNVSTLELGDSALYLCASSLGDGQPFYGYTFGSGTRLTVV.

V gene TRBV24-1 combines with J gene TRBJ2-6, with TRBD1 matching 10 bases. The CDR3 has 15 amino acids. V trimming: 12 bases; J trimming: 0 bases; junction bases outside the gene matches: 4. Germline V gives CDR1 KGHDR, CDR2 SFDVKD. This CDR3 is CASGTGASGANVLTF. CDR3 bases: TGTGCCTCCGGGACAGGGGCCTCTGGGGCCAACGTCCTGACTTTC.

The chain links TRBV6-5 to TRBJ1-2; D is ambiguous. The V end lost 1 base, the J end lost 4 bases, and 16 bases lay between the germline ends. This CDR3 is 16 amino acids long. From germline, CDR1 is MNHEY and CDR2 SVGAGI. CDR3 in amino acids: CASSYFNIREGYGYTF. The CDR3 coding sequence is TGTGCCAGCAGTTACTTCAATATTAGGGAGGGCTATGGCTACACCTTC.

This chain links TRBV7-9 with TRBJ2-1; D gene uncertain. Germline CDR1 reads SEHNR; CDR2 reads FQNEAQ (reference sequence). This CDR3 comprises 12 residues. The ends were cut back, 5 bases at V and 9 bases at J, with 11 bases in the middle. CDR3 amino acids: CASSDLYGEQFF. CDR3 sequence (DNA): TGTGCCAGCAGCGACCTTTATGGTGAGCAGTTCTTC.

CDR3 residues: CASSYYKPGSMTEAFF. The CDR3 bases are TGTGCCAGCAGTTACTACAAACCAGGGTCAATGACTGAAGCTTTCTTT. The chain combines TRBV6-5 with TRBJ1-1; perhaps TRBD1 as D (5 bases). Germline V lookup: CDR1 MNHEY, CDR2 SVGAGI. The CDR3 has 16 residues. The ends were cut back, 1 base at V and 5 bases at J, with 17 bases in the middle.

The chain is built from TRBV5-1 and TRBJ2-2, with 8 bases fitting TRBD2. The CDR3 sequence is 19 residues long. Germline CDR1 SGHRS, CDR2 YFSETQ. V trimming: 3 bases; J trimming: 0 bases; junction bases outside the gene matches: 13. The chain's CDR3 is CASSSTGSPGLANTGELFF. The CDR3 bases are TGCGCCAGCAGCTCAACAGGTTCTCCGGGACTAGCGAACACCGGGGAGCTGTTTTTT.

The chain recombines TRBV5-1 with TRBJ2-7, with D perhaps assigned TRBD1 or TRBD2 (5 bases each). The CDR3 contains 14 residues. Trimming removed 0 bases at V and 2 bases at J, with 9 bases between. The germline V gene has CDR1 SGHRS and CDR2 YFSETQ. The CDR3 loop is CASSLVGTPYEQYF. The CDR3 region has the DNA TGCGCCAGCAGCTTGGTCGGGACCCCCTACGAGCAGTACTTC.

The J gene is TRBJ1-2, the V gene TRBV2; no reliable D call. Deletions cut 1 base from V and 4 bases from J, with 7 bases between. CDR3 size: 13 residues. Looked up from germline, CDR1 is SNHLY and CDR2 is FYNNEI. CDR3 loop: CASSEGGTYGYTF. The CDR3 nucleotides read TGTGCCAGCAGTGAAGGCGGTACCTATGGCTACACCTTC.

The CDR3 nucleotides are TGCGCCAGCTTCAAAGGGACTAGCGGGAGGGCCGCCTACAATGAGCAGTTCTTC. This gives the protein CASFKGTSGRAAYNEQFF. The V gene is TRBV23-1, the J gene TRBJ2-1, with 16 bases identical to TRBD2. TRBV23-1 is marked as an open reading frame, function uncertain. V shed 8 bases, J shed 2 bases, and the junction held 9 bases outside the gene matches. CDR3 length: 18 residues.

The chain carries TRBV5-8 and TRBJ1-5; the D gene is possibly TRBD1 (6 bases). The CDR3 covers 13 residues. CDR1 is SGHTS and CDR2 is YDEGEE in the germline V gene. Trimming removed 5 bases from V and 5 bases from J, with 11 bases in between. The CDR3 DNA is TGTGCCAGCAGACCGGACAGAGATCAGCCCCAGCATTTT. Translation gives CASRPDRDQPQHF.

The CDR3 reads CASSLVADPNYGYTF. CDR3 sequence (DNA): TGTGCCAGCAGCTTAGTCGCGGATCCTAACTATGGCTACACCTTC. V and J are TRBV7-2 and TRBJ1-2; no reliable D call. Germline V gene data show CDR1 as SGHTA and CDR2 as FQGNSA. Trimming cost V 1 base and J 0 bases, with 9 bases left between them. This CDR3 is 15 amino acids long.

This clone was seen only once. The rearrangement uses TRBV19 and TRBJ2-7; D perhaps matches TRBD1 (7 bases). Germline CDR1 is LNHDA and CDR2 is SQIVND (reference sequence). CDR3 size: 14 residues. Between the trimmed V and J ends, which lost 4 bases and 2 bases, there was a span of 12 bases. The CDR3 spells CASSRPGGTYEQYF. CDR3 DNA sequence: TGTGCCAGTAGTAGGCCAGGGGGGACCTACGAGCAGTACTTC.

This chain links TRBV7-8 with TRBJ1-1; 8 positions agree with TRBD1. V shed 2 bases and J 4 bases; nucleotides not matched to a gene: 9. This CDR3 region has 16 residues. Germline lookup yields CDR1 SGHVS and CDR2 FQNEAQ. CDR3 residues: CASSLIRTGPSTEAFF. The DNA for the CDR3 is TGTGCCAGCAGCTTAATTAGGACAGGGCCAAGCACTGAAGCTTTCTTT.

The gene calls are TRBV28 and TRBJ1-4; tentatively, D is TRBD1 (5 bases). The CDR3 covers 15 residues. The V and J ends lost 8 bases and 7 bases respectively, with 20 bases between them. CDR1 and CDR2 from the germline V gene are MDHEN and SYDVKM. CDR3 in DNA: TGTGCCAGCTCTCTACCGGGGGAGGTTCGTGAAAAACTGTTTTTT. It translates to CASSLPGEVREKLFF. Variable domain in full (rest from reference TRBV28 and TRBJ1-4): DVKVTQSSRYLVKRTGEKVFLECVQDMDHENMFWYRQDPGLGLRLIYFSYDVKMKEKGDIPEGYSVSREKKERFSLILESASTNQTSMYLCASSLPGEVREKLFFGSGTQLSVL.

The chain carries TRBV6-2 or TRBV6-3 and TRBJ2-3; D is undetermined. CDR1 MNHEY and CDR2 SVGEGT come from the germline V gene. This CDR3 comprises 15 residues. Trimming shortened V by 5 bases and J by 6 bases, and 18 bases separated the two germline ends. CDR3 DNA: TGTGCCAGCAGTGGTCCCCGACGGCGATCGGATACGCAGTATTTT. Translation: CASSGPRRRSDTQYF.

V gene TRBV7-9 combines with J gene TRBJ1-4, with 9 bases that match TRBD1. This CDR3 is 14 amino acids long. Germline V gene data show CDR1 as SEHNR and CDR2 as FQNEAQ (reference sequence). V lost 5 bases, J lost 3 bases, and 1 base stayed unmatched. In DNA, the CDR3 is TGTGCCAGCAGCCGACAGGGGGCTAATGAAAAACTGTTTTTT. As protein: CASSRQGANEKLFF.

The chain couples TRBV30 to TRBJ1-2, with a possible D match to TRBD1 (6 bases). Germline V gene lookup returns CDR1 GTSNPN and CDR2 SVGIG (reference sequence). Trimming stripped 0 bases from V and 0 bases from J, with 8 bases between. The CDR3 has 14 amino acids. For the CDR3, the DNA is TGTGCCTGGAGTGTACAGGGCCCTAACTATGGCTACACCTTC. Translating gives CAWSVQGPNYGYTF.

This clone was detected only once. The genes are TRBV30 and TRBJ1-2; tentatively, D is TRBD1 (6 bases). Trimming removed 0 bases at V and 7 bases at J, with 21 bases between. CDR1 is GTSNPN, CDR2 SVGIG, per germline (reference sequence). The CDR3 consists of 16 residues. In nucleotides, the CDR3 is TGTGCCTGGAGTGTACGGGGGGGGCAGGGGCTTTCTGGCTACACCTTC. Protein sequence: CAWSVRGGQGLSGYTF.

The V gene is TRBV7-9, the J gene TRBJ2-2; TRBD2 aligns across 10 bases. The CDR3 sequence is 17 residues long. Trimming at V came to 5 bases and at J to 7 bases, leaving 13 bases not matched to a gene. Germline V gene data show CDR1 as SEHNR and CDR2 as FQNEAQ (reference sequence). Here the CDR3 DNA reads TGTGCCAGCAGCCCAGGAGCGGGAGGGCTCCCCAGCGGGGAGCTGTTTTTT. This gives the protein CASSPGAGGLPSGELFF. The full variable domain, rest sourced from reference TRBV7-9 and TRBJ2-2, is DTGVSQNPRHKITKRGQNVTFRCDPISEHNRLYWYRQTLGQGPEFLTYFQNEAQLEKSRLLSDRFSAERPKGSFSTLEIQRTEQGDSAMYLCASSPGAGGLPSGELFFGEGSRLTVL.

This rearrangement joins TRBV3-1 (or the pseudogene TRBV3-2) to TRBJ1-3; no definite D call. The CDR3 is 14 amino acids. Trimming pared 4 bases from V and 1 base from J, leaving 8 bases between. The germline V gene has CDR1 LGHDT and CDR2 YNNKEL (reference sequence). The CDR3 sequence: CASSPGLSGNTIYF. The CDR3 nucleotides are TGTGCCAGCAGCCCGGGGTTATCTGGAAACACCATATATTTT.

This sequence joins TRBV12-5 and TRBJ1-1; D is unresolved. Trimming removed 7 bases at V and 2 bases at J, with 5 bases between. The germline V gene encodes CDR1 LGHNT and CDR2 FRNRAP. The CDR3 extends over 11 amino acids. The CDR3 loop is CASAANTEAFF. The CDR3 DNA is TGTGCTAGTGCCGCAAACACTGAAGCTTTCTTT.

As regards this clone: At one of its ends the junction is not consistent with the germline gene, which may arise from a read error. CDR3 amino acids: CASSLVRCQTYGYTF. The CDR3 bases are TGTGCTAGCAGCTTAGTTAGGTGCCAGACCTATGGCTACACCTTC. The gene calls are TRBV7-7 and TRBJ1-2; D is unresolved. Germline V lookup: CDR1 SSHAT, CDR2 FNYEAQ (reference sequence). The CDR3 sequence is 15 residues long.

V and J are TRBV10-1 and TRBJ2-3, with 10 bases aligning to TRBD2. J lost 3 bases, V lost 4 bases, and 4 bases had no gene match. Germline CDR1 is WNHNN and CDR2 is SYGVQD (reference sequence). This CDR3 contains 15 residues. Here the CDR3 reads CASSGIAGGTDTQYF. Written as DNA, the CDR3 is TGCGCCAGCAGTGGTATAGCGGGAGGAACAGATACGCAGTATTTT.

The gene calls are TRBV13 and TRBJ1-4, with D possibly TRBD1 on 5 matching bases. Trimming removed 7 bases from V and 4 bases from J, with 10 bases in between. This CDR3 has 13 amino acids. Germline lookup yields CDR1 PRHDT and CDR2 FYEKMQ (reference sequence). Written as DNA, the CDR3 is TGTGCCAGCACCGACAGCCATAATGAAAAACTGTTTTTT. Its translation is CASTDSHNEKLFF.

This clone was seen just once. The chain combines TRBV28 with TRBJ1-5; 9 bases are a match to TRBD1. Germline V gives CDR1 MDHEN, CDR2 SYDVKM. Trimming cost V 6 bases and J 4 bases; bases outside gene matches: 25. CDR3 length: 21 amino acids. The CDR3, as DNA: TGTGCCAGCAGCAGTTTCGGGGTGCTTACAGGGGGCCACCCTAAAAATCAGCCCCAGCATTTT. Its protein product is CASSSFGVLTGGHPKNQPQHF.